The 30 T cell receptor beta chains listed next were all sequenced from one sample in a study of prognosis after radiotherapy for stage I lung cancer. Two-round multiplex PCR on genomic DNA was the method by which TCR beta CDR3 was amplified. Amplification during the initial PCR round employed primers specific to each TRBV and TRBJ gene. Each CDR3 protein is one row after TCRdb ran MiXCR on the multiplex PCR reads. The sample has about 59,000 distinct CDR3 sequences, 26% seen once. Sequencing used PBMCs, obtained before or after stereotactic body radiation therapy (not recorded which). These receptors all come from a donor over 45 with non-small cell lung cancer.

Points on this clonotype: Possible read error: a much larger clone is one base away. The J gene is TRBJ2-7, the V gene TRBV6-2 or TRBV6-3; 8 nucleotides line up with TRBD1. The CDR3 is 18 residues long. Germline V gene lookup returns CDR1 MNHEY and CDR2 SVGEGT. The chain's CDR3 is CASSGRGTGSPRPYERYF. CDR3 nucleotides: TGTGCCAGCAGTGGTAGGGGGACAGGCTCTCCCCGCCCCTACGAGCGGTACTTC.

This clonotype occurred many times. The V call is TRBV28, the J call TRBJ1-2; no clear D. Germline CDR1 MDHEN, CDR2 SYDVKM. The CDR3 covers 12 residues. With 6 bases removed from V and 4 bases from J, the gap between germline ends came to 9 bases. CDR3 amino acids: CASSLISYGYTF. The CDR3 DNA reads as TGTGCCAGCAGCCTCATTTCCTATGGCTACACCTTC.

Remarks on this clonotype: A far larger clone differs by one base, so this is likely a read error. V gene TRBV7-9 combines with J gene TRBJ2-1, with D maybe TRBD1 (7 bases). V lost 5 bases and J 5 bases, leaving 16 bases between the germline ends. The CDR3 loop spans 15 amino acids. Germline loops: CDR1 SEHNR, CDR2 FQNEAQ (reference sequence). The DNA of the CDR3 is TGTGCCAGCAGCACCCGACAGGGAGGCAACAATGAGCAGTTCTTC. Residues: CASSTRQGGNNEQFF.

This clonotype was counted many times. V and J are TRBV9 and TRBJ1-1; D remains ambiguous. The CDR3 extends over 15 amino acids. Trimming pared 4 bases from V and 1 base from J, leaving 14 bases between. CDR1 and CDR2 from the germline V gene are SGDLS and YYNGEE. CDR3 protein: CASSPPSPSNTEAFF. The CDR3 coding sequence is TGTGCCAGCAGCCCCCCTAGTCCTTCGAACACTGAAGCTTTCTTT. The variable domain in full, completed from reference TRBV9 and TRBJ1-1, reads DSGVTQTPKHLITATGQRVTLRCSPRSGDLSVYWYQQSLDQGLQFLIQYYNGEERAKGNILERFSAQQFPDLHSELNLSSLELGDSALYFCASSPPSPSNTEAFFGQGTRLTVV.

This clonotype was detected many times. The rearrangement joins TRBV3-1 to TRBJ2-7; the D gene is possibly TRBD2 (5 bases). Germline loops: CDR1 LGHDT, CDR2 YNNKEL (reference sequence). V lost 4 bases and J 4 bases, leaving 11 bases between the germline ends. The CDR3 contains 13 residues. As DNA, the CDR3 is TGTGCCAGCAGCCCTACGGGGATTTACGAGCAGTACTTC. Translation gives CASSPTGIYEQYF.

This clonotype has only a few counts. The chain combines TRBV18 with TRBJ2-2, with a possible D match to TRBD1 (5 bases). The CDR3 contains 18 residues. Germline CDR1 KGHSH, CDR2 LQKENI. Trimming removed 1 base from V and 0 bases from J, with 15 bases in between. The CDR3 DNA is TGTGCCAGCTCACCACGCGCCCCCAGGGTATCGAACACCGGGGAGCTGTTTTTT. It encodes CASSPRAPRVSNTGELFF.

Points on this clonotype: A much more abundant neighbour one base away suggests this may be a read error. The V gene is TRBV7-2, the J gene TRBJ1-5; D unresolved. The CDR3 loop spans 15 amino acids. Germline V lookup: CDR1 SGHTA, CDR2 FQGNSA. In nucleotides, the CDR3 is TGTGCCAGCAGCTCAGACGCGGGCAGCAATCATCCCCAGCATTTT. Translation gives CASSSDAGSNHPQHF.

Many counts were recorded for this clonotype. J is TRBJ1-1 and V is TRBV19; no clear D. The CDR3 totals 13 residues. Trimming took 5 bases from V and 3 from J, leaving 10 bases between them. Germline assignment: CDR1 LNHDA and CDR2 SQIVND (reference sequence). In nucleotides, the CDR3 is TGTGCCAGTAGTTCAATCCGGGACACTGAAGCTTTCTTT. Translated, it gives CASSSIRDTEAFF.

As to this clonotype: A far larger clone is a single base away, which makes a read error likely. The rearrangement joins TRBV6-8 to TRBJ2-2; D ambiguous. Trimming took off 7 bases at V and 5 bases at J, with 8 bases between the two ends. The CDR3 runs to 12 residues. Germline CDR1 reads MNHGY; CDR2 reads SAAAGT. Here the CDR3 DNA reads TGTGCCAGCAACCAGTGGACCGGGGAGCTGTTTTTT. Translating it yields CASNQWTGELFF.

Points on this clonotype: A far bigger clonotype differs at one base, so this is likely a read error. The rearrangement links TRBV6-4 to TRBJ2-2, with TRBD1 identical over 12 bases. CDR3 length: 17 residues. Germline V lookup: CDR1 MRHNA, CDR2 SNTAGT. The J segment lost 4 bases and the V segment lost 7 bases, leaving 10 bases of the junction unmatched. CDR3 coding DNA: TGTGCCAGCATTTACCCCGGGACAGGGGGCTTCACCGGGGAGCTGTTTTTT. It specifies CASIYPGTGGFTGELFF.

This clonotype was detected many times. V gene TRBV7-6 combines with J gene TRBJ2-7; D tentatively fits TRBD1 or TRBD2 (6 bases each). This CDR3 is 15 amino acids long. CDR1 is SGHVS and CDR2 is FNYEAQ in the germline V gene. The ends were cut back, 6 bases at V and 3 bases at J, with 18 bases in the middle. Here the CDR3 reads CASRVGAGIHYEQYF. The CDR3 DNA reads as TGTGCCAGCAGGGTGGGGGCGGGGATCCACTACGAGCAGTACTTC.

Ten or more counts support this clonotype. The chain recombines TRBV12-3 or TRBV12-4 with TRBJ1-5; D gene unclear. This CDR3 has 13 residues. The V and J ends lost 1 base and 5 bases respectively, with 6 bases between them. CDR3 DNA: TGTGCCAGCAGTTTAGAGCGGGATCAGCCCCAGCATTTT. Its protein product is CASSLERDQPQHF.

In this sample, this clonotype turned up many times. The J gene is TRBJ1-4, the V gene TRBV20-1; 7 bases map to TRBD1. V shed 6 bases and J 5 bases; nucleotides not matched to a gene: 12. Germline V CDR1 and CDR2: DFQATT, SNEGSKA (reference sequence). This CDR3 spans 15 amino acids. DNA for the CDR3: TGCAGTGCCCGAGGACCCGGGACAGAAAATGAAAAACTGTTTTTT. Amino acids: CSARGPGTENEKLFF.

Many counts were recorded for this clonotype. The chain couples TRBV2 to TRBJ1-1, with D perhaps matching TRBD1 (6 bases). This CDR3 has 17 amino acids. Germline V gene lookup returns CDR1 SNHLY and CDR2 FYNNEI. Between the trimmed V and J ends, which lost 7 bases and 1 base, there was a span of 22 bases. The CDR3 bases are TGTGCCAGCACCAAAGGGCGTCAGGGGATCCCGAACACTGAAGCTTTCTTT. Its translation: CASTKGRQGIPNTEAFF.

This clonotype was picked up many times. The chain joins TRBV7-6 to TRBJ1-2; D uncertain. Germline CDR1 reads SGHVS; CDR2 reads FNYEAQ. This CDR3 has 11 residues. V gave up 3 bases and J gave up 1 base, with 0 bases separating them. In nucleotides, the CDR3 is TGTGCCAGCAGCTTTAACTATGGCTACACCTTC. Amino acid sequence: CASSFNYGYTF.

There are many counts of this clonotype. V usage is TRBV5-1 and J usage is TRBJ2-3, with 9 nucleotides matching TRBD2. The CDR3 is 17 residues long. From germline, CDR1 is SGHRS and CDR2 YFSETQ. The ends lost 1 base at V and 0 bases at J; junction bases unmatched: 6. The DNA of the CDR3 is TGCGCCAGCAGCTTGCTCCTAGCGGGGCTCAGCACAGATACGCAGTATTTT. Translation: CASSLLLAGLSTDTQYF.

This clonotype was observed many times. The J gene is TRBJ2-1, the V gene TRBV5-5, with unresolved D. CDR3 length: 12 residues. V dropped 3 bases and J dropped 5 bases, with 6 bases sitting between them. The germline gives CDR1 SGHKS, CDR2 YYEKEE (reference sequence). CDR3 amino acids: CASSSGHNEQFF. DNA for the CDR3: TGTGCCAGCAGCTCCGGACACAATGAGCAGTTCTTC.

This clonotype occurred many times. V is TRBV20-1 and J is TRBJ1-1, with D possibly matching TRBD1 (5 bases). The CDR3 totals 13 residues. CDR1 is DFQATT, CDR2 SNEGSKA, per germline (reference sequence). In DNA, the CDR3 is TGCAGGGCATTGGAGGGGACGAACACTGAAGCTTTCTTT. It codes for CRALEGTNTEAFF.

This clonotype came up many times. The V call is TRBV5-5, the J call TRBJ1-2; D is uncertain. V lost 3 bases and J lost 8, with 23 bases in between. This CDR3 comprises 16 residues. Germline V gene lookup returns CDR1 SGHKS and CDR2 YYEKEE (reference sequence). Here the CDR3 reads CASSSDGRARGYGYTF. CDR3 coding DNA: TGTGCCAGCAGCTCCGACGGGAGGGCGAGAGGATACGGCTACACCTTC.

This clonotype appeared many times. The CDR3 spells CASNSGGAIDTQYF. For the CDR3, the DNA is TGTGCCAGTAATAGCGGGGGGGCTATAGATACGCAGTATTTT. The gene calls are TRBV7-2 and TRBJ2-3, with 11 bases matching TRBD2. This CDR3 contains 14 residues. The germline CDR1 and CDR2 sequences are SGHTA and FQGNSA. Losses at the gene ends were 9 bases for V and 5 bases for J; bases not matched to a gene: 7.

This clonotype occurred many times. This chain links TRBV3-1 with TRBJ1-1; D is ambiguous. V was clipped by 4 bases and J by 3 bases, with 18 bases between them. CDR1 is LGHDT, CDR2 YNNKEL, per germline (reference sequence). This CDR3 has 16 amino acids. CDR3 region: CASSRTSGSGDTEAFF. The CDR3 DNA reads TGTGCCAGCAGCCGGACCTCCGGCTCCGGGGACACTGAAGCTTTCTTT.

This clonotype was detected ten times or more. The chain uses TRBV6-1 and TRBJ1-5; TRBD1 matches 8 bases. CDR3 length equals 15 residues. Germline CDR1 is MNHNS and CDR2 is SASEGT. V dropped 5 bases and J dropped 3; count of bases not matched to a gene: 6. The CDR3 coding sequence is TGTGCCAGCAGTAGAGGACAGGGTCACAATCAGCCCCAGCATTTT. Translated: CASSRGQGHNQPQHF.

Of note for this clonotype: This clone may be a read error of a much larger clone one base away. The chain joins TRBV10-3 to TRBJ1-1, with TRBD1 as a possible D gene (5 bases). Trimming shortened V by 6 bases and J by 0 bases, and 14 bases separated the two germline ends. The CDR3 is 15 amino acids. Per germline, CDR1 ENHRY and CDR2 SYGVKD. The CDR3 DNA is TGTGCCATCAGATCGGGGGGAACCATGAACACTGAAGCTTTCTTT. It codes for CAIRSGGTMNTEAFF.

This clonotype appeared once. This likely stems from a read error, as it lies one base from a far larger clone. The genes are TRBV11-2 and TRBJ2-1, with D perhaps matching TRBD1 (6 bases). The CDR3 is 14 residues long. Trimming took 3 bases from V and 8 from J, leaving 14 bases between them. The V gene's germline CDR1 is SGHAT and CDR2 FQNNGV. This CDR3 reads CASSFGQHRDEQFF. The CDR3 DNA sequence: TGTGCCAGCAGCTTTGGACAGCATAGGGATGAGCAGTTCTTC.

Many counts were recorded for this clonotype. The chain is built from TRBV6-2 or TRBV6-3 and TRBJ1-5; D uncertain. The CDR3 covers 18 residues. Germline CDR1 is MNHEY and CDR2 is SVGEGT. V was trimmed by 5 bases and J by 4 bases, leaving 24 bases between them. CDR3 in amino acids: CASSEDNQRPRANQPQHF. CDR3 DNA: TGTGCCAGCAGTGAAGATAACCAGAGGCCCCGCGCAAATCAGCCCCAGCATTTT.

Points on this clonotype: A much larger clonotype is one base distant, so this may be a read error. The CDR3: CSTFRTENYGYTF. In DNA form, the CDR3 reads TGCAGTACTTTTCGTACAGAGAACTATGGCTACACCTTC. The J gene is TRBJ1-2, the V gene TRBV20-1; no definite D call. The germline V and J ends were trimmed by 8 bases and 2 bases, with 15 bases remaining between them. This CDR3 is 13 amino acids long. Per germline, CDR1 DFQATT and CDR2 SNEGSKA (reference sequence).

The CDR3 nucleotides are TGTGCCAGCAGTGCTCACCAGGGGCGCAATCAGCCCCAGTATTTT. It translates to CASSAHQGRNQPQYF. The V and J genes are TRBV6-1 and TRBJ1-5, with D perhaps TRBD1 (6 bases). Judging by the DNA end, TRBJ2-3 fits better; the J call may be wrong. The length of the CDR3 is 15 residues. Germline CDR1 reads MNHNS; CDR2 reads SASEGT.

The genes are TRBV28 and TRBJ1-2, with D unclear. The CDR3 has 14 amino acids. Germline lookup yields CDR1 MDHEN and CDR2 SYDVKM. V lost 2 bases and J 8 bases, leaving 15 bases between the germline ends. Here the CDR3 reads CASSLVAGFRGYTF. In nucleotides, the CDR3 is TGTGCCAGCAGTTTAGTCGCGGGGTTTAGGGGCTACACCTTC.

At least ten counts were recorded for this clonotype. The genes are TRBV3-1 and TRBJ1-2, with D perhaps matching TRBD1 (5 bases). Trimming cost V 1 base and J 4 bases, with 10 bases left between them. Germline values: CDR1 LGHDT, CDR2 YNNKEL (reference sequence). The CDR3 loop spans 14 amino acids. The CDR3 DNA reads TGTGCCAGCAGCCAAGGACAGCTAACCTATGGCTACACCTTC. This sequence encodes CASSQGQLTYGYTF.

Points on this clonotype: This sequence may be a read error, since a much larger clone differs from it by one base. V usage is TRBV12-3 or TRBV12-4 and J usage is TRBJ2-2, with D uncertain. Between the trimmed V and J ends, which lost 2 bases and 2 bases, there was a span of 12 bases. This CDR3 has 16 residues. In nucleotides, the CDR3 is TGTGCCAGCAGTTTATTCAGGATAGCCAACACCGGGGAGCTGTTTTTT. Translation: CASSLFRIANTGELFF.